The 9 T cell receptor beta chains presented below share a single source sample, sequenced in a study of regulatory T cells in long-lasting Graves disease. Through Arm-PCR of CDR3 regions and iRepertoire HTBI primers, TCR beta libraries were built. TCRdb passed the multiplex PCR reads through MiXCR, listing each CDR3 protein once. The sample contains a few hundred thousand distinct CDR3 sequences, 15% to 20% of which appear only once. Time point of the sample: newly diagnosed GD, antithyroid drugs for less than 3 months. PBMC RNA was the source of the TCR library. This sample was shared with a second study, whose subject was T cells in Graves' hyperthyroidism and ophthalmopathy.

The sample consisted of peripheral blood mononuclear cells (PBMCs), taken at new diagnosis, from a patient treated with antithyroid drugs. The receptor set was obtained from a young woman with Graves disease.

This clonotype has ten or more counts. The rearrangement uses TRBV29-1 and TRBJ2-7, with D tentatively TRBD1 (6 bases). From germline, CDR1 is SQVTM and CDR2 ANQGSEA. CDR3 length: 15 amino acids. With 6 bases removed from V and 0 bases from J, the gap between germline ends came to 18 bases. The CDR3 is CSVATGTIVSYEQYF. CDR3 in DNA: TGCAGCGTAGCCACCGGGACAATCGTCTCCTACGAGCAGTACTTC.

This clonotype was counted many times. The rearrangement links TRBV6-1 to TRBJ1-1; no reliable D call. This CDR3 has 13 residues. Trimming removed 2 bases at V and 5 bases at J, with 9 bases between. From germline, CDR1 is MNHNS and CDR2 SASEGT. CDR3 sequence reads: CASSERKGTEAFF. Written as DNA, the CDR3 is TGTGCCAGCAGTGAACGGAAAGGGACTGAAGCTTTCTTT.

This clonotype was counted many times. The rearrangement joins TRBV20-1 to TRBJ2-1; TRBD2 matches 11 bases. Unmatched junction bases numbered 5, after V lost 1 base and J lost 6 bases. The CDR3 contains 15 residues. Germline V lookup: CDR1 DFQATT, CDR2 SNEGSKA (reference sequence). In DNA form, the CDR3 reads TGCAGTGCTAGAGTCACTAGCGGGAGACTCAATGAGCAGTTCTTC. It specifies CSARVTSGRLNEQFF.

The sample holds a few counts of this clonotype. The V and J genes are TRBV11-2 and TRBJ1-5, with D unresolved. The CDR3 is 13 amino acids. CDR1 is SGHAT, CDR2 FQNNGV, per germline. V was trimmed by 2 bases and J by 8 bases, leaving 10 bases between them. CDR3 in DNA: TGTGCCAGCAGCTTATCTCCGCAGGAGCCCCAGCATTTT. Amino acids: CASSLSPQEPQHF. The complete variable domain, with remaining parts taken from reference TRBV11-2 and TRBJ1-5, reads EAGVAQSPRYKIIEKRQSVAFWCNPISGHATLYWYQQILGQGPKLLIQFQNNGVVDDSQLPKDRFSAERLKGVDSTLKIQPAKLEDSAVYLCASSLSPQEPQHFGDGTRLSIL.

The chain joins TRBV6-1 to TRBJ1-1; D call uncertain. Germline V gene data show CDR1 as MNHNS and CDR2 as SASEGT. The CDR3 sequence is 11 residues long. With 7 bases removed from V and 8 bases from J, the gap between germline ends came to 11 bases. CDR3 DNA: TGTGCCAGCAACCACAGAGCCGAAGCTTTCTTT. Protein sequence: CASNHRAEAFF.

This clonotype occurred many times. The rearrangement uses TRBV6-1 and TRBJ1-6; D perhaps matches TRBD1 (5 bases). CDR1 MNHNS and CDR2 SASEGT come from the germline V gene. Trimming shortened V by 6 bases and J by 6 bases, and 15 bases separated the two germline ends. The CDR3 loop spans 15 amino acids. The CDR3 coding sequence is TGTGCCAGCAGCCACCAATGGGACTTTAATTCACCCCTCCACTTT. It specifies CASSHQWDFNSPLHF.

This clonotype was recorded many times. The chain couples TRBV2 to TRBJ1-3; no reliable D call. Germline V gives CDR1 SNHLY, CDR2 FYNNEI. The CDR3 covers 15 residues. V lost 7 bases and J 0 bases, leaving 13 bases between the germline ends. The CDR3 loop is CASTPSLRSGNTIYF. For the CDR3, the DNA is TGTGCCAGCACCCCAAGCCTTCGCTCTGGAAACACCATATATTTT.

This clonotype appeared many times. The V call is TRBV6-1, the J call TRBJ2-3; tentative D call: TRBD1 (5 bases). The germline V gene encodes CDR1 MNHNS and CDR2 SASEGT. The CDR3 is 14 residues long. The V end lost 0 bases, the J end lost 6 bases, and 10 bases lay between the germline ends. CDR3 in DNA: TGTGCCAGCAGTGAAGCTTGGGGCCTGGATACGCAGTATTTT. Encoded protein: CASSEAWGLDTQYF.

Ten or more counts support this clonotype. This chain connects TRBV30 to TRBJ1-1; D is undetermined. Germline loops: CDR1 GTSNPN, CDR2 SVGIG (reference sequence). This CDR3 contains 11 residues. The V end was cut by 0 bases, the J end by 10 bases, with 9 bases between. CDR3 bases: TGTGCCTGGAGTGTTCAGCGTGTAGCTTTCTTT. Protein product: CAWSVQRVAFF. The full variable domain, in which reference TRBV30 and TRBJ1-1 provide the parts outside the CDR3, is SQTIHQWPATLVQPVGSPLSLECTVEGTSNPNLYWYRQAAGRGLQLLFYSVGIGQISSEVPQNLSASRPQDRQFILSSKKLLLSDSGFYLCAWSVQRVAFFGQGTRLTVV.